This TCR beta chain comes out of a study of blood T cells in healthy people across ages. The study, taken as a whole, reports: The study regarded diversity estimates from one million T cells as underestimates.

This clonotype came up a few times. Its antigen remains unidentified. Alongside a J-beta primer mix, a sample-barcoded 5' primer served in a second PCR lasting about 7 to 11 cycles. TCRdb reanalysed the 5' RACE reads using MiXCR and keeps one entry per CDR3 protein. The data show fewer than 950,000 distinct CDR3 sequences, with roughly 50% seen just once and about 42% held by the top ten. This TCR derives from a man at least 80 years old in good health. The specimen sequenced was blood.

The CDR3 spells CASTPSGTGHTGELFF. The CDR3 nucleotides read TGTGCCAGCACCCCTTCCGGGACAGGGCACACCGGGGAGCTGTTTTTT. The chain couples TRBV25-1 to TRBJ2-2; TRBD1 aligns across 9 bases. This CDR3 contains 16 residues. Germline V gene sequence: CDR1 MGHDK, CDR2 SYGVNS. The J segment lost 3 bases and the V segment lost 7 bases, leaving 9 bases of the junction unmatched.